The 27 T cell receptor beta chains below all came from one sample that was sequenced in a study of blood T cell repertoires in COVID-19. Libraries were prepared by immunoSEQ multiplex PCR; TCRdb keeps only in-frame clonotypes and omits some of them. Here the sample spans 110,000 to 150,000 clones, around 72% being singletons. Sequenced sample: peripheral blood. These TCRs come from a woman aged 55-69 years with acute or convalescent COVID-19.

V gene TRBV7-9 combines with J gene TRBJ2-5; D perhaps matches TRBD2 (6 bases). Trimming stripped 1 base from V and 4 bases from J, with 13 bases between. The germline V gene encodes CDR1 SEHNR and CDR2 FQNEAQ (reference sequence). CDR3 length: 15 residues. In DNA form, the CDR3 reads TGTGCCAGCAGCTTAGATCGGGGGTATGGAGAGACCCAGTACTTC. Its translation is CASSLDRGYGETQYF. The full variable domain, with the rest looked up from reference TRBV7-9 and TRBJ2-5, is DTGVSQNPRHKITKRGQNVTFRCDPISEHNRLYWYRQTLGQGPEFLTYFQNEAQLEKSRLLSDRFSAERPKGSFSTLEIQRTEQGDSAMYLCASSLDRGYGETQYFGPGTRLLVL.

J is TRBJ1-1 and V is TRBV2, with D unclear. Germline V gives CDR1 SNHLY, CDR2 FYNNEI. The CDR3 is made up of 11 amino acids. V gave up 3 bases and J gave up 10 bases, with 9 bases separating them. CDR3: CASSEGNPAFF. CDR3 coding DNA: TGTGCCAGCAGTGAGGGCAATCCAGCTTTCTTT.

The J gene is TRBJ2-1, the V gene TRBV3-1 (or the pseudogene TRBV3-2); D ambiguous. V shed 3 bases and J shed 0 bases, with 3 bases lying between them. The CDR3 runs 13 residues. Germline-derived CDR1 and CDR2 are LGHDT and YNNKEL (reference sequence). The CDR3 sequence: CASSQSSYNEQFF. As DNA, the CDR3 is TGTGCCAGCAGCCAGAGCTCCTACAATGAGCAGTTCTTC.

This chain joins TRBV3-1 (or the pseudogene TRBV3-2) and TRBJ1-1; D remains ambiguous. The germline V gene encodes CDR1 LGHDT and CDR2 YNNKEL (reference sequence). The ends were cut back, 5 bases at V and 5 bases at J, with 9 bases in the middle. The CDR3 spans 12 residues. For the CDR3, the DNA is TGTGCCAGCAGCTTCGGGGAAACTGAAGCTTTCTTT. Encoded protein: CASSFGETEAFF.

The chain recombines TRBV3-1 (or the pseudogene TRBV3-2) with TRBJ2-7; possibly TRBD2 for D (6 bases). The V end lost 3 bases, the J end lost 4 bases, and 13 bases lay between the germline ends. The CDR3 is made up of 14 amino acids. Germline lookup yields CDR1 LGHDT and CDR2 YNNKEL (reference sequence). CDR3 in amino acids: CASSQGGTFYEQYF. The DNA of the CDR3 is TGTGCCAGCAGCCAGGGTGGGACTTTTTACGAGCAGTACTTC.

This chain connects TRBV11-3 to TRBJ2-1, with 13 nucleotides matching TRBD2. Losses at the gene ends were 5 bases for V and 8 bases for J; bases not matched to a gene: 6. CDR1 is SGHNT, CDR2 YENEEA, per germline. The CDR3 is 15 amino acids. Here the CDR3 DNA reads TGTGCCAGCAGCCGAACTAGCGGGAGGGCCCATGAGCAGTTCTTC. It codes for CASSRTSGRAHEQFF.

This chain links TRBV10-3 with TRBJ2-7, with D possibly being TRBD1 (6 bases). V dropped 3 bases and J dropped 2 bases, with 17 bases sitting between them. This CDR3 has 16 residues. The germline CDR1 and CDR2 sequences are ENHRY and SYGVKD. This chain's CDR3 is CAISDMLGHLAYEQYF. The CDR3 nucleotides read TGTGCCATCAGTGATATGTTGGGACACCTTGCCTACGAGCAGTACTTC.

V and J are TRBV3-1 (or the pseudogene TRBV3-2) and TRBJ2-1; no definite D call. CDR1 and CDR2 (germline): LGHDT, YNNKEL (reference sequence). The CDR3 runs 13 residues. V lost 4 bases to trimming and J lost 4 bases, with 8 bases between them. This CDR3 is CASSPEIYNEQFF. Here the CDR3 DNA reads TGTGCCAGCAGCCCGGAGATTTACAATGAGCAGTTCTTC.

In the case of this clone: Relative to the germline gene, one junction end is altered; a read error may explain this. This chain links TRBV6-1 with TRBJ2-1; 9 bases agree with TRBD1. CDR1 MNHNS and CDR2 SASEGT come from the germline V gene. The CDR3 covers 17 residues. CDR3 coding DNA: TGTGCCAGCAGGGAAGAGATGTCGGGACAGGGTTACAATGAGCAGTTCTTC. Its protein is CASREEMSGQGYNEQFF.

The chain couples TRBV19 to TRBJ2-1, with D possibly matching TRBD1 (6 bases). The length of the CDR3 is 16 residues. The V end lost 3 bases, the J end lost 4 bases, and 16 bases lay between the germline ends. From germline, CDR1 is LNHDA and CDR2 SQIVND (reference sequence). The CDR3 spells CASSMRVQGRYNEQFF. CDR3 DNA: TGTGCCAGTAGTATGAGGGTACAGGGTCGTTACAATGAGCAGTTCTTC.

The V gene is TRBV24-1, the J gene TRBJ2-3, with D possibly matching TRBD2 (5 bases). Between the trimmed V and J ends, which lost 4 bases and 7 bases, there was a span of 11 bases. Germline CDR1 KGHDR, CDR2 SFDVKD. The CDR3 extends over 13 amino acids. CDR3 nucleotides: TGTGCCACCAGTGACCCCCCGGGAAATACGCAGTATTTT. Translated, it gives CATSDPPGNTQYF.

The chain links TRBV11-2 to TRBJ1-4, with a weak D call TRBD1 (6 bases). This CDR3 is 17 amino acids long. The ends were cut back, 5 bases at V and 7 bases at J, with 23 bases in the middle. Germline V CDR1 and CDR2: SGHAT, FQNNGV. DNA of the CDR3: TGTGCCAGCAGCCCGGTATCTGGGGGCGGATTCGGTGAAAAACTGTTTTTT. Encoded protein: CASSPVSGGGFGEKLFF.

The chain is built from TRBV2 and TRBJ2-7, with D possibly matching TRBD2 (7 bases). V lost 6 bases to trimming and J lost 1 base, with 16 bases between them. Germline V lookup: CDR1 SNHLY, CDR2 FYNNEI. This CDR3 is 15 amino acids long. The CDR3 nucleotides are TGTGCCAGCAGAGCACTACAGGGAGGGTCCTACGAGCAGTACTTC. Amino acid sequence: CASRALQGGSYEQYF.

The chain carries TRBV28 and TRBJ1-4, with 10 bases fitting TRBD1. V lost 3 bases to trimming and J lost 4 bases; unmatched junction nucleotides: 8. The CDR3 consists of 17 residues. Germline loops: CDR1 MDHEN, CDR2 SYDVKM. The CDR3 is CASSFPGTGAFNEKLFF. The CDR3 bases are TGTGCCAGCAGTTTCCCCGGGACAGGGGCCTTTAATGAAAAACTGTTTTTT.

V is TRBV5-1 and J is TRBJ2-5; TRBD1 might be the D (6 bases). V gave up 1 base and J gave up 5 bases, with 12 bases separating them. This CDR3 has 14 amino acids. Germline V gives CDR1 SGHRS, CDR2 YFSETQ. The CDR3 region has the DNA TGCGCCAGCAGCTTGTTGCAGGGGCTGGAGACCCAGTACTTC. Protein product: CASSLLQGLETQYF.

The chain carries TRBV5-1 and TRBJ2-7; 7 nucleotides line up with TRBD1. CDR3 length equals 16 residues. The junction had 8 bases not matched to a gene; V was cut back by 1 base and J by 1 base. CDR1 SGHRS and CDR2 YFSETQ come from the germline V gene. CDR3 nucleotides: TGCGCCAGCAGCTTGAAGCAGACAGGGCTTTCCTACGAGCAGTACTTC. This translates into CASSLKQTGLSYEQYF.

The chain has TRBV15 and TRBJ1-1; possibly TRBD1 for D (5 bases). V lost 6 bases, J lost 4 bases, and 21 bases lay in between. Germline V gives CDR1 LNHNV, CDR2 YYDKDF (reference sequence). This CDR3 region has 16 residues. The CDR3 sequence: CATSRIGAHRPTEAFF. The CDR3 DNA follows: TGTGCCACCAGTAGAATTGGGGCCCACAGGCCCACTGAAGCTTTCTTT.

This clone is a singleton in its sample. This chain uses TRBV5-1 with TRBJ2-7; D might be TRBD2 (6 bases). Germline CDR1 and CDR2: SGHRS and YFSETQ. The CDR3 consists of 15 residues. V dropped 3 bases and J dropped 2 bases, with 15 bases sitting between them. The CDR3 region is CASSYERANTYEQYF. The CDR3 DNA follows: TGCGCCAGCAGCTACGAGCGGGCTAACACCTACGAGCAGTACTTC.

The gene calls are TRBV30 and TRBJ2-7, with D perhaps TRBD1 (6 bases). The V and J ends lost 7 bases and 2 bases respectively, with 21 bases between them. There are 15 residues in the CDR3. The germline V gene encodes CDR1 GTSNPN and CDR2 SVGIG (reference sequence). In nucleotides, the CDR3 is TGTGCCTCCGGACAGCTAACCACGAAACCCTACGAGCAGTACTTC. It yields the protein CASGQLTTKPYEQYF.

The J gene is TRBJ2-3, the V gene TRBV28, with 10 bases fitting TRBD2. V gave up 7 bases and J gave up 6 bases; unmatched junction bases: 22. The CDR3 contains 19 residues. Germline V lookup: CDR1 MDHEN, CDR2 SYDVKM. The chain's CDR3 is CASKLGPLSGRAIGDTQYF. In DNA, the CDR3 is TGTGCCAGCAAGTTGGGGCCTCTAAGCGGGAGGGCCATTGGGGATACGCAGTATTTT.

Written as DNA, the CDR3 is TGTGCCAGCAGTTTTCGCGGGTTCAGGAATACGCAGTATTTT. Translation gives CASSFRGFRNTQYF. The rearrangement uses TRBV28 and TRBJ2-3, with D maybe TRBD2 (5 bases). V was clipped by 3 bases and J by 7 bases, with 14 bases between them. This CDR3 has 14 amino acids. Germline CDR1 and CDR2: MDHEN and SYDVKM.

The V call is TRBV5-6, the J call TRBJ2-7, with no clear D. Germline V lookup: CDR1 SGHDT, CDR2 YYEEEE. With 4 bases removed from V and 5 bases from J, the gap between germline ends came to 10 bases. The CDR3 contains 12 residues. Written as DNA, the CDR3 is TGTGCCAGCAGCCCCGGGTTCCACGAGCAGTACTTC. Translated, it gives CASSPGFHEQYF.

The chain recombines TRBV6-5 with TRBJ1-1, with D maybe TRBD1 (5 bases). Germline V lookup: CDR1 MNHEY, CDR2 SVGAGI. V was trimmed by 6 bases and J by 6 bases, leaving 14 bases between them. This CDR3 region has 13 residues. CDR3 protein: CASSGLGLAEAFF. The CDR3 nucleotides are TGTGCCAGCAGCGGGCTGGGGCTAGCTGAAGCTTTCTTT.

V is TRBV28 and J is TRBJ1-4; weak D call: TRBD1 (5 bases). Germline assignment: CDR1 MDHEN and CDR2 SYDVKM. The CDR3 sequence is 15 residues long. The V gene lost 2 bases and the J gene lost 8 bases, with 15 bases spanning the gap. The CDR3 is CASSLQGRWAEKLFF. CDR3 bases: TGTGCCAGCAGTTTACAGGGAAGGTGGGCAGAAAAACTGTTTTTT. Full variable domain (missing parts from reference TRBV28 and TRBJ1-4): DVKVTQSSRYLVKRTGEKVFLECVQDMDHENMFWYRQDPGLGLRLIYFSYDVKMKEKGDIPEGYSVSREKKERFSLILESASTNQTSMYLCASSLQGRWAEKLFFGSGTQLSVL.

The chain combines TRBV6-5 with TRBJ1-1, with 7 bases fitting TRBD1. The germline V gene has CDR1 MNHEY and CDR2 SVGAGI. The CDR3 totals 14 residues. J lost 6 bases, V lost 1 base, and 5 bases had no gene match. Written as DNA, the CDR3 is TGTGCCAGCAGTTACTTTAACAGGGGCGCTGAAGCTTTCTTT. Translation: CASSYFNRGAEAFF.

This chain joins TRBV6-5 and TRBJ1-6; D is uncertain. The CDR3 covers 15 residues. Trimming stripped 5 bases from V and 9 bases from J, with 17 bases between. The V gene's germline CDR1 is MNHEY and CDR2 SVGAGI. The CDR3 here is CASSLNGFESSPLHF. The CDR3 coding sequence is TGTGCCAGCAGTCTTAACGGGTTTGAGAGTTCACCCCTCCACTTT.

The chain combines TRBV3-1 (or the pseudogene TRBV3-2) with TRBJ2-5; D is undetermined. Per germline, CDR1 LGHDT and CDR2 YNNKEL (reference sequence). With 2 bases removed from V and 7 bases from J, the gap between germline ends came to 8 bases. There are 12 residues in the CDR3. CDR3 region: CASSQRTGTQYF. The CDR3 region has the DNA TGTGCCAGCAGCCAAAGAACGGGGACCCAGTACTTC.